A single sample is the source of the 23 T cell receptor beta chains below, sequenced in a study of blood T cell repertoires in COVID-19. The protocol was immunoSEQ multiplex PCR, while the TCRdb copy is restricted to in-frame clones and leaves out a portion. Of 380,000 or so clones listed, around 84% were seen once; the top ten hold 0.85% to 1.2%. The specimen sequenced was peripheral blood. These receptors all come from a human donor with acute or convalescent COVID-19. The donor label of this sample is uncertain.

The chain couples TRBV6-1 to TRBJ1-1; 9 nucleotides align to TRBD1. The J segment lost 5 bases and the V segment lost 4 bases, leaving 14 bases of the junction unmatched. The CDR3 is 17 residues long. In germline, CDR1 is MNHNS, CDR2 SASEGT. The CDR3 coding sequence is TGTGCCAGCAGTGGGCAAGGAGGGACAGGGTTGAGGACTGAAGCTTTCTTT. Its protein is CASSGQGGTGLRTEAFF.

This clone was counted a few times. The rearrangement uses TRBV29-1 and TRBJ2-7; the match to TRBD1 covers 12 bases. Unmatched junction bases numbered 7, after V lost 4 bases and J lost 6 bases. Germline V CDR1 and CDR2: SQVTM, ANQGSEA. This CDR3 has 14 residues. The CDR3 DNA reads as TGCAGCGTTGCCCCCGGGACAGGGGGCGTCGAGCAGTACTTC. Protein: CSVAPGTGGVEQYF.

V usage is TRBV19 and J usage is TRBJ2-7; 11 positions agree with TRBD1. This CDR3 spans 15 amino acids. From germline, CDR1 is LNHDA and CDR2 SQIVND (reference sequence). V trimming: 6 bases; J trimming: 2 bases; junction bases outside the gene matches: 6. This CDR3 is CASSNGQGATYEQYF. Written as DNA, the CDR3 is TGTGCCAGTAGCAATGGACAGGGGGCGACCTACGAGCAGTACTTC.

CDR3 nucleotide sequence: TGTGCCAGCAGCGGCACCAGGGGTTACGAAAAACTGTTTTTT. Amino acids: CASSGTRGYEKLFF. The chain links TRBV9 to TRBJ1-4, with D perhaps TRBD1 (6 bases). CDR1 and CDR2 from the germline V gene are SGDLS and YYNGEE. This CDR3 comprises 14 residues. Deletions cut 3 bases from V and 8 bases from J, with 14 bases between.

V and J are TRBV7-9 and TRBJ1-5; tentative D call: TRBD1 (5 bases). The CDR3 runs to 15 residues. Germline loops: CDR1 SEHNR, CDR2 FQNEAQ (reference sequence). V dropped 5 bases and J dropped 2 bases, with 13 bases sitting between them. CDR3 residues: CASSLGGIGNQPQHF. The CDR3 DNA follows: TGTGCCAGCAGCCTGGGGGGGATTGGCAATCAGCCCCAGCATTTT.

Notes on this clone: Other DNA sequences from this sample encode an identical CDR3 as well. The J gene is TRBJ1-2, the V gene TRBV18, with 8 bases that match TRBD1. The V gene end was trimmed by 4 bases and the J gene end by 3 bases; junction bases not matched to a gene: 1. The CDR3 has 13 amino acids. Per the germline V gene, CDR1 is KGHSH and CDR2 is LQKENI. This chain's CDR3 is CASSQGQDYGYTF. CDR3 sequence (DNA): TGTGCCAGCTCACAGGGACAGGACTATGGCTACACCTTC.

This clone came up a few times. This rearrangement joins TRBV14 to TRBJ1-6; tentative D call: TRBD1 (6 bases). In germline, CDR1 is SGHDN, CDR2 FVKESK. CDR3 size: 15 residues. V lost 5 bases and J lost 7, with 15 bases in between. CDR3 DNA: TGTGCCAGCAGCGATAGGACAGTCGGGAATTCACCCCTCCACTTT. The encoded protein is CASSDRTVGNSPLHF.

This clone was counted at least ten times. The chain carries TRBV3-1 (or the pseudogene TRBV3-2) and TRBJ1-5, with D maybe TRBD1 (6 bases). There are 13 residues in the CDR3. CDR1 is LGHDT, CDR2 YNNKEL, per germline (reference sequence). V was cut by 4 bases and J by 4 bases, with 8 bases left in between. DNA of the CDR3: TGTGCCAGCAGCCGACAGGAGAATCAGCCCCAGCATTTT. Translated: CASSRQENQPQHF.

The chain employs TRBV3-1 (or the pseudogene TRBV3-2) and TRBJ2-1; TRBD1 aligns across 8 bases. The junction had 2 bases not matched to a gene; V was cut back by 4 bases and J by 0 bases. Germline V gene lookup returns CDR1 LGHDT and CDR2 YNNKEL (reference sequence). This CDR3 is 15 amino acids long. CDR3 DNA: TGTGCCAGCAGCCGGGACAGGAGCTCCTACAATGAGCAGTTCTTC. Amino acid sequence: CASSRDRSSYNEQFF.

The gene calls are TRBV10-3 and TRBJ2-2; unclear D gene. The CDR3 is 13 amino acids. The V gene lost 9 bases and the J gene lost 0 bases, with 8 bases spanning the gap. CDR1 and CDR2 from the germline V gene are ENHRY and SYGVKD. CDR3 bases: TGTGCCATGGGCCCCGCGAACACCGGGGAGCTGTTTTTT. Residues: CAMGPANTGELFF.

This chain uses TRBV28 with TRBJ1-5; 7 nucleotides agree with TRBD1. V shed 10 bases, J shed 4 bases, and the junction held 10 bases outside the gene matches. CDR3 length equals 14 residues. Germline CDR1 and CDR2: MDHEN and SYDVKM. CDR3 amino acids: CATLGQDSNQPQHF. For the CDR3, the DNA is TGTGCCACCTTAGGACAGGACTCAAATCAGCCCCAGCATTTT.

This sequence joins TRBV5-4 and TRBJ2-1; the match to TRBD2 covers 7 bases. The V gene's germline CDR1 is SGHNT and CDR2 YYREEE (reference sequence). The length of the CDR3 is 15 residues. The J segment lost 1 base and the V segment lost 5 bases, leaving 6 bases of the junction unmatched. The CDR3 nucleotides read TGTGCCAGCAGGCGTACTAGCGCTTCCTACAATGAGCAGTTCTTC. Translation: CASRRTSASYNEQFF.

The chain combines TRBV28 with TRBJ1-2; maybe TRBD1 (5 bases). The CDR3 loop spans 14 amino acids. V was trimmed by 4 bases and J by 2 bases, leaving 11 bases between them. Germline values: CDR1 MDHEN, CDR2 SYDVKM. In nucleotides, the CDR3 is TGTGCCAGCAGTTCGACAGTGCTCAACTATGGCTACACCTTC. This translates into CASSSTVLNYGYTF.

The chain recombines TRBV11-2 with TRBJ2-1; TRBD2 agrees at 7 bases. The CDR3 is 16 residues long. Germline V gene data show CDR1 as SGHAT and CDR2 as FQNNGV. V was clipped by 5 bases and J by 4 bases; unmatched bases: 11. As DNA, the CDR3 is TGTGCCAGCAGCCAATCCCTAGCGGCCCAATACAATGAGCAGTTCTTC. Amino acid sequence: CASSQSLAAQYNEQFF.

This clone has more than one count but fewer than ten. The rearrangement joins TRBV29-1 to TRBJ1-3; the match to TRBD1 covers 7 bases. The J segment lost 4 bases and the V segment lost 7 bases, leaving 19 bases of the junction unmatched. The CDR3 runs 17 residues. The germline V gene has CDR1 SQVTM and CDR2 ANQGSEA. The CDR3 here is CSAKTGKIGPEGNTIYF. The CDR3 nucleotides read TGCAGCGCTAAGACAGGGAAAATTGGTCCCGAGGGAAACACCATATATTTT.

V and J are TRBV5-6 and TRBJ2-2; TRBD2 matches 7 bases. With 4 bases clipped from V and 2 bases from J, the junction kept 11 bases outside the gene matches. CDR1 is SGHDT and CDR2 is YYEEEE in the germline V gene. The CDR3 is 17 residues long. CDR3 DNA: TGTGCCAGCAGCCCCCCCTGGGGGGGTAGAAACACCGGGGAGCTGTTTTTT. Its protein is CASSPPWGGRNTGELFF.

This clone was observed a single time. The chain carries TRBV11-3 and TRBJ2-1; D is perhaps TRBD1 (6 bases). The germline gives CDR1 SGHNT, CDR2 YENEEA. This CDR3 comprises 11 residues. V was cut by 5 bases and J by 9 bases, with 8 bases left in between. For the CDR3, the DNA is TGTGCCAGCAGCCCAGGGGTTGAGCAGTTCTTC. Translation gives CASSPGVEQFF.

This chain uses TRBV10-3 with TRBJ1-4, with a weak D call TRBD1 (6 bases). CDR3 size: 16 residues. Trimming took off 5 bases at V and 4 bases at J, with 17 bases between the two ends. Germline V gene sequence: CDR1 ENHRY, CDR2 SYGVKD. DNA for the CDR3: TGTGCCATCAGTTCCATAGGAGGCAGGGGTAATGAAAAACTGTTTTTT. Its translation: CAISSIGGRGNEKLFF.

Here the CDR3 DNA reads TGTGCCAGCAGTAAAAGACAAGACACCATATATTTT. Amino acid sequence: CASSKRQDTIYF. This chain joins TRBV12-3 or TRBV12-4 and TRBJ1-3; no reliable D call. Trimming took 5 bases from V and 8 from J, leaving 10 bases between them. The CDR3 loop spans 12 amino acids.

The chain is built from TRBV7-2 and TRBJ1-2; 11 nucleotides agree with TRBD1. Germline lookup yields CDR1 SGHTA and CDR2 FQGNSA. The CDR3 length is 17 residues. V lost 2 bases, J lost 0 bases, and 5 bases stayed unmatched. The CDR3 loop reads CASSLRTGGFTNYGYTF. The CDR3 bases are TGTGCCAGCAGCTTACGGACAGGGGGCTTTACTAACTATGGCTACACCTTC.

The chain uses TRBV7-2 and TRBJ1-2; no definite D call. V was cut by 3 bases and J by 1 base, with 6 bases left in between. CDR1 is SGHTA, CDR2 FQGNSA, per germline. This CDR3 spans 13 amino acids. The CDR3, as DNA: TGTGCCAGCAGCTTCGCGGGTAACTATGGCTACACCTTC. The encoded protein is CASSFAGNYGYTF.

The sample holds one count of this clone. V is TRBV5-1 and J is TRBJ2-3; TRBD1 aligns across 7 bases. V shed 5 bases and J 4 bases; nucleotides not matched to a gene: 10. Germline V gene lookup returns CDR1 SGHRS and CDR2 YFSETQ. This CDR3 contains 15 residues. The CDR3 loop is CASRHGAGGADTQYF. CDR3 nucleotide sequence: TGCGCCAGCAGACACGGCGCAGGGGGAGCAGATACGCAGTATTTT.

The chain uses TRBV18 and TRBJ2-5; tentatively, D is TRBD2 (5 bases). Trimming took off 1 base at V and 5 bases at J, with 14 bases between the two ends. The CDR3 loop spans 15 amino acids. Germline V gives CDR1 KGHSH, CDR2 LQKENI. The CDR3 coding sequence is TGTGCCAGCTCACCACGTTTAGGGAGTGGGGAGACCCAGTACTTC. It yields the protein CASSPRLGSGETQYF.